This T cell receptor beta chain was documented in a study of response to subunit inactivated influenza vaccine. In its sample, this clonotype was seen a few times. Germline lookup yields CDR1 SEHNR and CDR2 FQNEAQ (reference sequence). V dropped 1 base and J dropped 1 base, with 10 bases sitting between them. This CDR3 spans 15 amino acids. TCRdb passed the RT-PCR reads through MiXCR, listing each CDR3 protein once. Among 150,000 to 200,000 distinct CDR3 sequences listed, around a tenth were seen once. The chain has TRBV7-9 and TRBJ1-1; D perhaps matches TRBD1 (5 bases). The sample in question was CD8+ T cells sorted from PBMCs, obtained approximately 25 months after vaccination. This TCR derives from a man aged 50 to 69 who received an inactivated influenza vaccine. This CDR3 is CASSLGAGTNTEAFF. CDR3 bases: TGTGCCAGCAGCTTAGGTGCGGGGACGAACACTGAAGCTTTCTTT.